This T cell receptor beta chain is drawn from a study of T cell repertoires in cytomegalovirus infection (dated by TCRdb to between 2018 and 2020). Regarding the study in general: Because public TCR beta signatures pointed to carriage of CMV infection together with the matching HLA type, the HLA type of each donor mattered for the analysis.

This clonotype was detected only a few times. Its antigen is currently not known. Nothing much larger sits one base from this clone, and base qualities are not available. Reads for this sample came from an Illumina HiSeq 1500. TCRdb reanalyzed the raw reads on its own, using fastp at Q25 for trimming and MiXCR for clone calling, and kept in-frame beta chains. Entries that share a CDR3 protein sequence are merged under the most common genes and DNA. The sample table contains 150,000 to 200,000 distinct CDR3 sequences; only one count was recorded for 17% of them. Roughly a quarter of the sample is held by the ten biggest clonotypes. The research as a whole found: In both this cohort and an independent cohort of 350 or so donors, the cumulative frequency of public TCR beta family members distinguished carriers of CMV infection plus the relevant HLA type. The ex vivo response was dominated by HLA-C-restricted CMV-specific TCR beta clonotypes, which also provided the single most frequent clonotype in two of eight donors.

V and J are truncated by 7 bases and 3 bases respectively, leaving an intervening sequence of 15 bases. According to the germline V gene (reference sequence), CDR1 reads DFQATT and CDR2 reads SNEGSKA. The CDR3 runs 13 residues from the cysteine to the phenylalanine. Only the CDR3 portion is preserved as DNA: 39 bases, with reading frame beginning at the first base. The sequenced sample was CD8+ T cells from PBMCs. The receptor comes from a human donor in good health (CMV status not recorded). Some clones in this sample may be carry-over from other donors' samples. The sequence joins TRBV20-1 to TRBJ1-1; TRBD1 is a possible D gene, resting on 5 matching bases. CDR3 loop: CSVEGAGDTEAFF. The nucleotide sequence reads as follows: TGCAGTGTGGAAGGGGCGGGGGACACTGAAGCTTTCTTT.